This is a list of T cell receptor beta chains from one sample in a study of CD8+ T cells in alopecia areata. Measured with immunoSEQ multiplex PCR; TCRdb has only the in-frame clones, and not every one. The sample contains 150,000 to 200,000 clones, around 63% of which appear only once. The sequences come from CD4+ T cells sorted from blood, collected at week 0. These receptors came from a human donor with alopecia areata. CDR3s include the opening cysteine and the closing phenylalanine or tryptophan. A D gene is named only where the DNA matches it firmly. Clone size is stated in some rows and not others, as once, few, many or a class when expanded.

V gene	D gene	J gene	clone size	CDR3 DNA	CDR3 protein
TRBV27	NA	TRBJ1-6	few	TGTGCCAGCAGTTTAAGTCCATATAATTCACCCCTCCACTTT	CASSLSPYNSPLHF
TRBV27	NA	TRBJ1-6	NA	TGTGCCAGCAGGGTTGCGAATTCACCCCTCCACTTT	CASRVANSPLHF
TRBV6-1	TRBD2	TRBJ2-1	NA	TGTGCCAGCAGTGAGGGTAGCGGGGTACACAATGAGCAGTTCTTC	CASSEGSGVHNEQFF
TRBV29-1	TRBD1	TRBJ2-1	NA	TGCAGCGTGCGGGACAGGAAGAATGAGCAGTTCTTC	CSVRDRKNEQFF
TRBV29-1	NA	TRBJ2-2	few	TGCAGCGCCGAGGGACGAAACACCGGGGAGCTGTTTTTT	CSAEGRNTGELFF
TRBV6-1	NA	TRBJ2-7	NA	TGTGCCAGCAGTGATCCAGGGGGGAAGATTAAGGCTGACTACGAGCAGTACTTC	CASSDPGGKIKADYEQYF
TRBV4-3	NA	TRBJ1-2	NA	TGCGCCAGCAGCCCTCAACAGGGAACCTATGGCTACACCTTC	CASSPQQGTYGYTF
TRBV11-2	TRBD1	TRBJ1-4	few	TGTGCCAGCAGCGTTGCCGGGACAGGGAGCGAAAAACTGTTTTTT	CASSVAGTGSEKLFF
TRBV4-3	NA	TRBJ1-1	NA	TGCGCCAGCAGCCAAGATTGGATTTCTGAAGCTTTCTTT	CASSQDWISEAFF
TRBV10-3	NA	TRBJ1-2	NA	TGTGCCAGCAGTTCCCCACTTAAGAGCGGCTACACCTTC	CASSSPLKSGYTF
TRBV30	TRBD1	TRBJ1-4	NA	TGTGCCTGGCAGGGGGCGGAGGAAAAACTGTTTTTT	CAWQGAEEKLFF
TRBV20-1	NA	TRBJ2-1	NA	TGCAGTGCTCCCGCGGGGAATGAGCAGTTCTTC	CSAPAGNEQFF
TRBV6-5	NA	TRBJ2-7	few	TGTGCCAGCGGGGCACTCTACGAGCAGTACTTC	CASGALYEQYF
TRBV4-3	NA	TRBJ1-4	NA	TGCGCCAGCAGCCATTCCAGGGAAGATGGACTGTTTTTT	CASSHSREDGLFF
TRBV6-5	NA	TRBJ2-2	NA	TGTGCCAGCAGTGGGTCGGCTGCCACCGGGGAGCTGTTTTTT	CASSGSAATGELFF
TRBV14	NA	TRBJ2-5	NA	TGTGCCAGCAGCCAACGGCCTTTAGACGGGGGAAAAGAGACCCAGTACTTC	CASSQRPLDGGKETQYF
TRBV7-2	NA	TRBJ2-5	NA	TGTGCCAGCAGCTTAGTAGCGGCCCCTGGGACCCAGTACTTC	CASSLVAAPGTQYF
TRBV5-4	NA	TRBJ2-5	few	TGTGCCAGCAGCCCCCCCAGCGGAGAGACCCAGTACTTC	CASSPPSGETQYF
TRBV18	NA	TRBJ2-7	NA	TGTGCCAGCTCACCAGCGGCCGATGAGCAGTACTTC	CASSPAADEQYF
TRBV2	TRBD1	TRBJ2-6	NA	TGTGCCAGGGGACAGGGCCCGGCTGGGGCCAACGTCCTGACTTTC	CARGQGPAGANVLTF
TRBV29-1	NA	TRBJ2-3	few	TGCAGCGTTGAGTCTACCGCAGATACGCAGTATTTT	CSVESTADTQYF
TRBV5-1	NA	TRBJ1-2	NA	TGCGCCAGCAGCTGGAACCGGGACGAATTTAACTACACCTTC	CASSWNRDEFNYTF